The T cell receptor beta chain described here comes from a study of response to subunit inactivated influenza vaccine. Points from the study as a whole: Every seasonal influenza vaccination brings in few new T cells, the authors suggested.

In regard to this clonotype: Its antigen remains unknown.

From the RT-PCR reads, TCRdb called clonotypes with MiXCR, one entry per CDR3 protein. This sample has roughly 760,000 distinct CDR3 sequences, with 21% found just once. The starting material was PBMCs from blood, obtained roughly 5 days after vaccination. The origin of this receptor is a man aged 50 or older who received an inactivated influenza vaccine.

CDR3 region: CASSRDRVAYEQYF. The CDR3 nucleotides are TGTGCCAGCAGTCGCGACAGGGTAGCATACGAGCAGTACTTC. V gene TRBV6-2 or TRBV6-3 combines with J gene TRBJ2-7; 7 nucleotides agree with TRBD1. CDR1 and CDR2 from the germline V gene are MNHEY and SVGEGT. This CDR3 is built from 14 residues. Trimming at V came to 5 bases and at J to 4 bases, leaving 8 bases not matched to a gene.